This T cell receptor beta chain was sequenced for a study of OX40 agonist ivuxolimab in advanced cancers. Study as a whole: Patients took ivuxolimab, an agonistic anti-OX40 (CD134) antibody. Patients with prior anti-PD-1, anti-PD-L1 or anti-CTLA-4 therapy were eligible; 35% to 45% had some.

CDR1 is LGHNA and CDR2 is YSLEER in the germline V gene. The CDR3 is 13 amino acids. Trimming pared 0 bases from V and 8 bases from J, leaving 10 bases between. Clones were read by immunoSEQ multiplex PCR, and TCRdb kept only the in-frame ones, dropping some. The profile shows 69,000 or so clones, 85% of them singletons. Here the sequenced sample was CD4+ or CD8+ T cells sorted from blood, taken in a trial of the OX40 agonist ivuxolimab. The TCR originated in an adult with an advanced solid tumor such as melanoma, head and neck, liver or kidney cancer. The chain recombines TRBV4-3 with TRBJ1-2; possible D gene TRBD1, 6 bases. The CDR3 spells CASSQDRGGGYTF. CDR3 coding DNA: TGCGCCAGCAGCCAAGATCGCGGGGGCGGCTACACCTTC.